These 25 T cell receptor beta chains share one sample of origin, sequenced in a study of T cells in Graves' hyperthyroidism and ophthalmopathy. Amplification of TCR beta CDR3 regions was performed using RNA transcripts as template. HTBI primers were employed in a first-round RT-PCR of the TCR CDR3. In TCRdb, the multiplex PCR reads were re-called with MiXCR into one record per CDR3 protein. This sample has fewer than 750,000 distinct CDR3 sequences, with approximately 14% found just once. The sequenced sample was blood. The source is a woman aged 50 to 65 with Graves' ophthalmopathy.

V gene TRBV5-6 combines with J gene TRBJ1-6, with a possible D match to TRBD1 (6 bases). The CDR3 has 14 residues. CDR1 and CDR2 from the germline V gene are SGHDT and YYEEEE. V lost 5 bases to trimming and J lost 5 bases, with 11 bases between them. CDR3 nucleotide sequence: TGTGCCAGCAGTTTCGGACAGCATAATTCACCCCTCCACTTT. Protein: CASSFGQHNSPLHF.

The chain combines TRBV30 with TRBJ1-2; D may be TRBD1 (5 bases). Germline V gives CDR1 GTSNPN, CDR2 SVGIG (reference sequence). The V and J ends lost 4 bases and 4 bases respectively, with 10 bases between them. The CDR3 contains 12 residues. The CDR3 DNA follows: TGTGCCTGGACCGGGACCCCCTATGGCTACACCTTC. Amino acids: CAWTGTPYGYTF.

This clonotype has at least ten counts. DNA of the CDR3: TGCGCCAGCAGCTTGAGGGCCCACTCGAACGACGAGCAGTACTTC. Protein sequence: CASSLRAHSNDEQYF. V gene TRBV5-1 combines with J gene TRBJ2-7; D gene ambiguous. V dropped 1 base and J dropped 5 bases, with 16 bases sitting between them. The CDR3 extends over 15 amino acids. CDR1 is SGHRS and CDR2 is YFSETQ in the germline V gene.

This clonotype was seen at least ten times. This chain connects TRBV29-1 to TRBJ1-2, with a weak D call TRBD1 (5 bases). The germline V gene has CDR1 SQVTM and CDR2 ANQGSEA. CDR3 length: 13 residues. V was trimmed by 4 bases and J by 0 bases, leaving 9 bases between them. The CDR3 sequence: CSVATGSNYGYTF. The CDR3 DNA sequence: TGCAGCGTTGCTACAGGTTCTAACTATGGCTACACCTTC.

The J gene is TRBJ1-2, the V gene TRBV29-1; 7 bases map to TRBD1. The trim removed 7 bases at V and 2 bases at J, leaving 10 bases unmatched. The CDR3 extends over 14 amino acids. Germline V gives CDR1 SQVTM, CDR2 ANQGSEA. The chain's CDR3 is CSARDRDLNYGYTF. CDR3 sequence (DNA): TGCAGCGCTAGAGACAGGGACCTAAACTATGGCTACACCTTC.

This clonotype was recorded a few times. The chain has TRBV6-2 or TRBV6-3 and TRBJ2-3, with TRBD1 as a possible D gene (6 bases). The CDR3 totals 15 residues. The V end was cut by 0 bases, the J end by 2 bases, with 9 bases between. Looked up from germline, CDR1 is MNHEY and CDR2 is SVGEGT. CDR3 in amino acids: CASSYSQGYTDTQYF. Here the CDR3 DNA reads TGTGCCAGCAGTTACTCGCAGGGGTACACAGATACGCAGTATTTT.

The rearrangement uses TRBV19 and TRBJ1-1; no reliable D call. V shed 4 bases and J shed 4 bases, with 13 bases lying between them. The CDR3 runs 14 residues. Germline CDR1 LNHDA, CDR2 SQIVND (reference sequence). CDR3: CASSKEPLGTEAFF. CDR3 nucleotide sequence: TGTGCCAGTAGTAAAGAGCCCCTGGGCACTGAAGCTTTCTTT. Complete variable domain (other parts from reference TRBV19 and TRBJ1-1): DGGITQSPKYLFRKEGQNVTLSCEQNLNHDAMYWYRQDPGQGLRLIYYSQIVNDFQKGDIAEGYSVSREKKESFPLTVTSAQKNPTAFYLCASSKEPLGTEAFFGQGTRLTVV.

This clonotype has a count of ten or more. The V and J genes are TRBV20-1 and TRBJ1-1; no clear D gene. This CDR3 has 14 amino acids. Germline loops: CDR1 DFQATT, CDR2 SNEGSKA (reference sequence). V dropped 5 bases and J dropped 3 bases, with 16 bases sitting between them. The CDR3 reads CSARAGFGYTEAFF. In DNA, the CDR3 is TGCAGTGCTCGGGCGGGGTTTGGGTACACTGAAGCTTTCTTT.

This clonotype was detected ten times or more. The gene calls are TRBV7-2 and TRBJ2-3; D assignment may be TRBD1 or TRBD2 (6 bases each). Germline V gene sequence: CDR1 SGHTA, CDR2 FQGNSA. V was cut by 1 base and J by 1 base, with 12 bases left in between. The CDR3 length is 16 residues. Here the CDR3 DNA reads TGTGCCAGCAGCTTAGGTCGGGGGCTTGGCACAGATACGCAGTATTTT. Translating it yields CASSLGRGLGTDTQYF.

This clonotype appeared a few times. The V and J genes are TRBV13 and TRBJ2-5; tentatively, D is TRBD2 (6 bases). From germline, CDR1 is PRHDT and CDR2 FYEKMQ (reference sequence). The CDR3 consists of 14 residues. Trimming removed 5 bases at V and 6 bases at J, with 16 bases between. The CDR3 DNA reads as TGTGCCAGCAGCCCGTCACGGGAGAGGAAGACCCAGTACTTC. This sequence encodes CASSPSRERKTQYF.

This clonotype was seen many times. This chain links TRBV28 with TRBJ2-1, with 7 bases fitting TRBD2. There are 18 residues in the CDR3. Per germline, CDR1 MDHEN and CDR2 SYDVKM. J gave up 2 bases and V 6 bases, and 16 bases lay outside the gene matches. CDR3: CASSPPGLAVRTYNEQFF. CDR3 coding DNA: TGTGCCAGCAGCCCACCCGGGCTAGCGGTTAGGACCTACAATGAGCAGTTCTTC. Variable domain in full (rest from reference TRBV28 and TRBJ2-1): DVKVTQSSRYLVKRTGEKVFLECVQDMDHENMFWYRQDPGLGLRLIYFSYDVKMKEKGDIPEGYSVSREKKERFSLILESASTNQTSMYLCASSPPGLAVRTYNEQFFGPGTRLTVL.

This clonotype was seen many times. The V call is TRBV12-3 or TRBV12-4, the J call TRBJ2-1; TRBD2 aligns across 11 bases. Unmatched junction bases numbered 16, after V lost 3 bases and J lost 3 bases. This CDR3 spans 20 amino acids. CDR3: CASSFGLGLAAKGYYNEQFF. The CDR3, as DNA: TGTGCCAGCAGTTTCGGTTTGGGACTAGCGGCGAAGGGGTACTACAATGAGCAGTTCTTC.

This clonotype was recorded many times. CDR3 loop: CASSLEKVAQETQYF. DNA for the CDR3: TGTGCCAGCAGCTTGGAGAAGGTGGCCCAAGAGACCCAGTACTTC. The chain couples TRBV7-8 to TRBJ2-5; D is ambiguous. The CDR3 length is 15 residues. Germline V gene lookup returns CDR1 SGHVS and CDR2 FQNEAQ. V lost 3 bases and J lost 1, with 12 bases in between.

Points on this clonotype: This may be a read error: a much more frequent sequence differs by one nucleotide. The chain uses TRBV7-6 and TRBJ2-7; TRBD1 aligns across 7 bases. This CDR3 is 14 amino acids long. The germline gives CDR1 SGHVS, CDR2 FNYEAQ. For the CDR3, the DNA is TGTTCCAGCAGCTCCCGGACAGGATGGTACGAGCAGTACTTC. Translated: CSSSSRTGWYEQYF. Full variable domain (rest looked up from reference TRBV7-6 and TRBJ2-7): GAGVSQSPRYKVTKRGQDVALRCDPISGHVSLYWYRQALGQGPEFLTYFNYEAQQDKSGLPNDRFSAERPEGSISTLTIQRTEQRDSAMYRCSSSSRTGWYEQYFGPGTRLTVT.

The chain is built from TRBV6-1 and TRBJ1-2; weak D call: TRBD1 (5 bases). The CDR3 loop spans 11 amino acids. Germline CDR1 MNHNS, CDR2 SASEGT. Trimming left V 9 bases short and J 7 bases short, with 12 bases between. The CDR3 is CASNGGGGYTF. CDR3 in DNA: TGTGCCAGTAACGGGGGGGGTGGCTACACCTTC.

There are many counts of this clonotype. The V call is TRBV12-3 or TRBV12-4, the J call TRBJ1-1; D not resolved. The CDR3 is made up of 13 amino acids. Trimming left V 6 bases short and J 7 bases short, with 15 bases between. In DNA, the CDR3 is TGTGCCAGCAGCCAGTCCCCGGGGAATGAAGCTTTCTTT. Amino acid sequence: CASSQSPGNEAFF.

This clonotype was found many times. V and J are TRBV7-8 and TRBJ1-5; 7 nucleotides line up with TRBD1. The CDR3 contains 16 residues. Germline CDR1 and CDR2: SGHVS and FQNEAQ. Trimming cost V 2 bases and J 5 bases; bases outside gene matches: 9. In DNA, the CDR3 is TGTGCCAGCAGCTTAAGGAGGGGGCGAGGAGATCAGCCCCAGCATTTT. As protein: CASSLRRGRGDQPQHF.

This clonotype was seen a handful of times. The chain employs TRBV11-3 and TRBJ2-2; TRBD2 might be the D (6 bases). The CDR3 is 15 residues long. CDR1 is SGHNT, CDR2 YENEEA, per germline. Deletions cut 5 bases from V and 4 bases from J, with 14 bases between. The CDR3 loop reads CASSHRDSGTGELFF. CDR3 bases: TGTGCCAGCAGCCACCGGGACTCAGGCACCGGGGAGCTGTTTTTT.

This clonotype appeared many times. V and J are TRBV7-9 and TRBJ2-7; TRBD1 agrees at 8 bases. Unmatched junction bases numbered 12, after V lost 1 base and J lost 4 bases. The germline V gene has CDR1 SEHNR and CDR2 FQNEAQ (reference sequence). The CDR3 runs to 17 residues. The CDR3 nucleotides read TGTGCCAGCAGCTTAGGGGGACAGGCCCAACCTACTTACGAGCAGTACTTC. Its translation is CASSLGGQAQPTYEQYF.

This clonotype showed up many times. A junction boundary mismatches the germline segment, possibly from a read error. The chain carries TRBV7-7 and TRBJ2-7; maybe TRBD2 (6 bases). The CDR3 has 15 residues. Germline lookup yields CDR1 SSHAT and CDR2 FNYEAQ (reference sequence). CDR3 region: CASSLAAGGHSEQYF. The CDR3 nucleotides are TGTGCTAGCAGCTTAGCGGCAGGCGGGCACAGCGAGCAGTACTTC.

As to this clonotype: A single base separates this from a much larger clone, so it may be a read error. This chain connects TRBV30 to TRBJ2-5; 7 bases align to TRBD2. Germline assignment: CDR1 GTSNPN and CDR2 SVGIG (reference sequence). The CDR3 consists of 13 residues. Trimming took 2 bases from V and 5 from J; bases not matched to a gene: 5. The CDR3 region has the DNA TGTGCCTGGAGTATACGTAGCGGGGAGACCCAGTACTTC. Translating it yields CAWSIRSGETQYF.

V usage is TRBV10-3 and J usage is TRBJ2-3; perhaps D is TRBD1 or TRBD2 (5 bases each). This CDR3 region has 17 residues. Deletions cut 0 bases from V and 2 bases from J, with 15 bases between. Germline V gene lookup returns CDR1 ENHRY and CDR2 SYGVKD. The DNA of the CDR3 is TGTGCCATCAGTGAGTCGATAGGGTGGGGGAACACAGATACGCAGTATTTT. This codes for CAISESIGWGNTDTQYF.

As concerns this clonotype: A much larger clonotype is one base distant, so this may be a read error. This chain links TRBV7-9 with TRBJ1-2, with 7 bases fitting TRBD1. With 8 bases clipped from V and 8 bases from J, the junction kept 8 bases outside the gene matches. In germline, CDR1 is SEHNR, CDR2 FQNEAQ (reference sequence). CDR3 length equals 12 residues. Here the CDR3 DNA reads TGTGCCAGCGGCGTAGACAGGGAAGGCTACACCTTC. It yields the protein CASGVDREGYTF. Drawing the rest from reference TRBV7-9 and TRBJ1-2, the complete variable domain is DTGVSQNPRHKITKRGQNVTFRCDPISEHNRLYWYRQTLGQGPEFLTYFQNEAQLEKSRLLSDRFSAERPKGSFSTLEIQRTEQGDSAMYLCASGVDREGYTFGSGTRLTVV.

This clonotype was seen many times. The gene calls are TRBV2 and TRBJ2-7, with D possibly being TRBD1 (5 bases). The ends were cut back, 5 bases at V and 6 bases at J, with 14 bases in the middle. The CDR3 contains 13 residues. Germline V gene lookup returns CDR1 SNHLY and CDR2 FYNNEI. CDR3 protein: CASSPSQGSEQYF. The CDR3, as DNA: TGTGCCAGCAGTCCAAGTCAGGGATCCGAGCAGTACTTC.

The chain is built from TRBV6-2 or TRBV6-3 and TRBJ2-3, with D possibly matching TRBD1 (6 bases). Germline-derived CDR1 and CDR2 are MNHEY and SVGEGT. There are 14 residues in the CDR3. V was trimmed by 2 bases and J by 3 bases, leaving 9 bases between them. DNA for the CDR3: TGTGCCAGCAGTTACGGGGGCGCAACAGATACGCAGTATTTT. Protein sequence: CASSYGGATDTQYF.